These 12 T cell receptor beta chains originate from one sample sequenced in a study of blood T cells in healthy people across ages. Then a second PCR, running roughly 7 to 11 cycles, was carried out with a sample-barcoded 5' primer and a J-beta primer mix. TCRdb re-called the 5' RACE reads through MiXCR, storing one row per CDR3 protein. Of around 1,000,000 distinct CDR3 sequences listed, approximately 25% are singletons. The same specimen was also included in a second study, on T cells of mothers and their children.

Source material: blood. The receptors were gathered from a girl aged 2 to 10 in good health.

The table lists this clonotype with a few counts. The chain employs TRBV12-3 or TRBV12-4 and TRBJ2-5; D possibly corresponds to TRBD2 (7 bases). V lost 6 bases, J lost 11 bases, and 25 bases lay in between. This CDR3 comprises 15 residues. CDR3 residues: CASSPPRGGAGEQYF. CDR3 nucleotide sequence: TGTGCCAGCAGCCCCCCACGTGGGGGGGCAGGGGAGCAGTACTTC.

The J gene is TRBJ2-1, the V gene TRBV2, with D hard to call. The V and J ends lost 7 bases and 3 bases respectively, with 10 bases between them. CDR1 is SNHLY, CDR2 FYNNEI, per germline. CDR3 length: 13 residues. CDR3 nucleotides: TGTGCCAGCAATATCGCCCTCTACAATGAGCAGTTCTTC. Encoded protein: CASNIALYNEQFF. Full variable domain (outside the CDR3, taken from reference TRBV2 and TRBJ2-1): EPEVTQTPSHQVTQMGQEVILRCVPISNHLYFYWYRQILGQKVEFLVSFYNNEISEKSEIFDDQFSVERPDGSNFTLKIRSTKLEDSAMYFCASNIALYNEQFFGPGTRLTVL.

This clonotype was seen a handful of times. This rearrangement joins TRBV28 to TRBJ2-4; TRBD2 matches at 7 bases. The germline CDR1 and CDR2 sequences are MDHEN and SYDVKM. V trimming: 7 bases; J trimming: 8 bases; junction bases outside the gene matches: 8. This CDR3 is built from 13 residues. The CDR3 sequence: CASTPSGGDIQYF. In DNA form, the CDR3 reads TGTGCCAGCACTCCTAGCGGAGGGGACATTCAGTACTTC.

This chain's CDR3 is CASSFQTGSNEKLFF. The DNA of the CDR3 is TGTGCCAGCAGCTTCCAGACAGGTTCAAATGAAAAACTGTTTTTT. V and J are TRBV7-3 and TRBJ1-4, with a possible D match to TRBD1 (6 bases). Deletions cut 3 bases from V and 5 bases from J, with 13 bases between. From germline, CDR1 is SGHTA and CDR2 FQGTGA. The CDR3 is made up of 15 amino acids. The whole variable domain, filled in from reference TRBV7-3 and TRBJ1-4, reads GAGVSQTPSNKVTEKGKYVELRCDPISGHTALYWYRQSLGQGPEFLIYFQGTGAADDSGLPNDRFFAVRPEGSVSTLKIQRTERGDSAVYLCASSFQTGSNEKLFFGSGTQLSVL.

The chain's CDR3 is CASSLGGAHAGNYGYTF. The CDR3 DNA sequence: TGTGCCAGCAGTTTGGGGGGGGCTCACGCGGGAAACTATGGCTACACCTTC. The rearrangement uses TRBV12-3 or TRBV12-4 and TRBJ1-2; D possibly corresponds to TRBD1 (6 bases). V shed 3 bases and J shed 2 bases, with 19 bases lying between them. This CDR3 has 17 residues.

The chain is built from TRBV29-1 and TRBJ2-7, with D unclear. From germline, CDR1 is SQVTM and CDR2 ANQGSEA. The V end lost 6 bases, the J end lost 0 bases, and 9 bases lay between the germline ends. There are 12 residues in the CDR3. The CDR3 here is CSVPTNSYEQYF. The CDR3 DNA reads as TGCAGCGTACCGACAAACTCCTACGAGCAGTACTTC.

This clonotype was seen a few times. The CDR3 DNA reads TGTGCCAGCTCACCAGCGGGGCTCCGTGGCTACACCTTC. Protein: CASSPAGLRGYTF. This chain links TRBV18 with TRBJ1-2, with TRBD1 as a possible D gene (5 bases). The germline V gene has CDR1 KGHSH and CDR2 LQKENI. The CDR3 sequence is 13 residues long. Trimming took 2 bases from V and 7 from J, leaving 11 bases between them.

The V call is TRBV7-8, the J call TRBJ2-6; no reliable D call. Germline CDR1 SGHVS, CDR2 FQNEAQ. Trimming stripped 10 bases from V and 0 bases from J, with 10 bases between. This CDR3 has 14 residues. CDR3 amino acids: CAIRRGSGANVLTF. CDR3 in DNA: TGTGCCATCCGCCGTGGCTCTGGGGCCAACGTCCTGACTTTC. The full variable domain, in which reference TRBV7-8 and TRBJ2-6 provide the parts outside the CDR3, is GAGVSQSPRYKVAKRGQDVALRCDPISGHVSLFWYQQALGQGPEFLTYFQNEAQLDKSGLPSDRFFAERPEGSVSTLKIQRTQQEDSAVYLCAIRRGSGANVLTFGAGSRLTVL.

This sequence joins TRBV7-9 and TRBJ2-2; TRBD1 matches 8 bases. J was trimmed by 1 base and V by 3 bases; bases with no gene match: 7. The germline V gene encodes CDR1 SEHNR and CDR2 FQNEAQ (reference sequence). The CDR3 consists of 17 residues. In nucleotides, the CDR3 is TGTGCCAGCAGCTTCTCGTGGGACAGGCGGAACACCGGGGAGCTGTTTTTT. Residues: CASSFSWDRRNTGELFF.

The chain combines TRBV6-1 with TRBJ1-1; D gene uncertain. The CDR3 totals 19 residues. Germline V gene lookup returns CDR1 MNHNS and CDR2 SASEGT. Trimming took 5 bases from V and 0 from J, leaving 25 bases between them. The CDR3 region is CASSSQGRVGWRVNTEAFF. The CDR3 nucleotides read TGTGCCAGCAGTAGCCAAGGGAGGGTCGGATGGAGAGTGAACACTGAAGCTTTCTTT.

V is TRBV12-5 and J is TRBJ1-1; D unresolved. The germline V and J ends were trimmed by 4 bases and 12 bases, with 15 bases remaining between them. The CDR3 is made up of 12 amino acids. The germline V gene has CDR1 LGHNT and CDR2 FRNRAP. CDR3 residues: CASGYGRERTFF. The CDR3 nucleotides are TGTGCTAGTGGTTACGGGAGGGAACGAACTTTCTTT.

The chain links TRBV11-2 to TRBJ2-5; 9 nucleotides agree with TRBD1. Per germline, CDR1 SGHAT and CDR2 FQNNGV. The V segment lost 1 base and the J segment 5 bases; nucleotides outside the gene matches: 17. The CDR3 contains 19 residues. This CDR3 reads CASSLVPGRRQGVGETQYF. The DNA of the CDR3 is TGTGCCAGCAGCTTAGTCCCCGGGAGAAGACAGGGGGTTGGGGAGACCCAGTACTTC.